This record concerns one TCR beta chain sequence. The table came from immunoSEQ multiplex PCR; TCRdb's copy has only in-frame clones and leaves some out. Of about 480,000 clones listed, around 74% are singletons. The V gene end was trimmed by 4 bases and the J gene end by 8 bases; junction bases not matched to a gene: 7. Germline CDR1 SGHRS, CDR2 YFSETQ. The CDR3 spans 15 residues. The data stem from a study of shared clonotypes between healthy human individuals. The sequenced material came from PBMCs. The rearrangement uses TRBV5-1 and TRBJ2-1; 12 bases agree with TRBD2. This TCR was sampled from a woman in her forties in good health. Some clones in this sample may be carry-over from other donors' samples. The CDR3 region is CASSMTSGSADEQFF. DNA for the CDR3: TGCGCCAGCAGCATGACTAGCGGGAGCGCGGATGAGCAGTTCTTC.